Given below is one T cell receptor beta chain in context. Germline loops: CDR1 ENHRY, CDR2 SYGVKD. The CDR3 totals 15 residues. With V trimmed by 4 bases and J by 0 bases, 3 bases remained unmatched. The method was immunoSEQ multiplex PCR; TCRdb's version includes in-frame clones alone and lacks a portion of them. Among some 35,000 clones listed, around 79% were seen once. This sample was taken from a study of OX40 agonist ivuxolimab in advanced cancers. Sequencing was performed on CD4+ or CD8+ T cells sorted from blood, taken in a trial of the OX40 agonist ivuxolimab. This receptor was taken from an adult with an advanced solid tumor such as melanoma, head and neck, liver or kidney cancer. V and J are TRBV10-3 and TRBJ2-3; 8 bases agree with TRBD2. Here the CDR3 reads CAISGTSSSTDTQYF. DNA of the CDR3: TGTGCCATCAGTGGGACTAGCAGCAGCACAGATACGCAGTATTTT.